This TCR beta chain comes out of a study of metastatic and nonmetastatic thyroid tumors. Study-level information: Thyroid patients, malignant and benign, had repertoires compared across blood and tumor or nodule tissue.

Germline V gene data show CDR1 as LGHNA and CDR2 as YNFKEQ. There are 14 residues in the CDR3. Study-level results: Benign nodules reportedly had significantly lower TCR beta diversity than malignant thyroid tumors in blood and tumor.

In the authors' workflow: For papillary thyroid cancer, a distant-metastasis classifier was constructed from CDR3 differences observed across clinicopathological groups. TCRdb re-processed the PCR reads through MiXCR. The V and J calls and clone size are TCRdb's, not the authors'. The table records tens of thousands of clones, 18% of them present only once. No treatment of any kind had been given to any patient before thyroid surgery. On this clone: The antigen is undetermined. The junction does not match germline at one end; this may be a read error.

The V and J genes are TRBV4-2 and TRBJ2-7; TRBD1 or TRBD2 may be the D gene (5 bases each). Sequencing was performed on adjacent normal tissue. This receptor was identified in a male donor with papillary thyroid cancer or a benign thyroid nodule (not recorded which). Some clones in this sample may be carry-over from other donors' samples. CDR3 nucleotide sequence: TGTGCCAACAGCCTCCCCGGGGCGCTTTACGAGCAGCACTTC. This translates into CANSLPGALYEQHF.